These 6 T cell receptor beta chains originate from one sample sequenced in a study of blood T cell repertoires in COVID-19. The assay was immunoSEQ multiplex PCR, and TCRdb's table has in-frame clones only and misses some. The sample contains about 500,000 clones, around 87% of which appear only once. Sequences were obtained from PBMCs or T cells enriched from blood (not recorded which). The receptor set was obtained from a woman aged 18-29 years who had recovered from COVID-19.

The chain has TRBV27 and TRBJ1-5; 8 nucleotides match TRBD1. The CDR3 runs to 16 residues. V trimming: 3 bases; J trimming: 4 bases; junction bases outside the gene matches: 8. CDR1 is MNHEY and CDR2 is SMNVEV in the germline V gene (reference sequence). The CDR3 DNA is TGTGCCAGCAGTTTCTTCGGACAGGGAGGGAATCAGCCCCAGCATTTT. It translates to CASSFFGQGGNQPQHF.

This rearrangement joins TRBV30 to TRBJ1-3; TRBD1 is a possible D gene (6 bases). V dropped 5 bases and J dropped 0 bases, with 17 bases sitting between them. CDR1 GTSNPN and CDR2 SVGIG come from the germline V gene (reference sequence). CDR3 length: 16 amino acids. In nucleotides, the CDR3 is TGTGCCTGGGCCCACCTGGACAGCGTCTCTGGAAACACCATATATTTT. This gives the protein CAWAHLDSVSGNTIYF.

This clone has ten or more counts. The V call is TRBV6-2 or TRBV6-3, the J call TRBJ1-5; D is undetermined. This CDR3 is 13 amino acids long. V lost 0 bases and J 4 bases, leaving 4 bases between the germline ends. CDR1 and CDR2 (germline): MNHEY, SVGEGT. CDR3 in amino acids: CASSYSPNQPQHF. The CDR3 DNA is TGTGCCAGCAGTTACTCTCCGAATCAGCCCCAGCATTTT.

The chain links TRBV3-1 (or the pseudogene TRBV3-2) to TRBJ1-1; D is undetermined. The length of the CDR3 is 14 residues. Trimming cost V 4 bases and J 3 bases, with 12 bases left between them. Germline values: CDR1 LGHDT, CDR2 YNNKEL (reference sequence). CDR3 amino acids: CASSRGVEDTEAFF. CDR3 sequence (DNA): TGTGCCAGCAGCCGCGGGGTAGAGGACACTGAAGCTTTCTTT.

This clone appeared a few times. CDR3 in DNA: TGTGCCAGCAGCTCTGATAGCGGGGGGATCCAAGAGACCCAGTACTTC. Translating gives CASSSDSGGIQETQYF. The chain recombines TRBV7-2 with TRBJ2-5; TRBD2 matches at 10 bases. With 4 bases clipped from V and 1 base from J, the junction kept 6 bases outside the gene matches. Germline V CDR1 and CDR2: SGHTA, FQGNSA. The CDR3 covers 16 residues.

The V and J genes are TRBV5-6 and TRBJ2-1; D is unclear. Trimming cost V 7 bases and J 0 bases, with 8 bases left between them. This CDR3 comprises 13 residues. Germline CDR1 SGHDT, CDR2 YYEEEE. The chain's CDR3 is CASHPSSYNEQFF. CDR3 DNA sequence: TGTGCCAGCCACCCGAGCTCCTACAATGAGCAGTTCTTC.